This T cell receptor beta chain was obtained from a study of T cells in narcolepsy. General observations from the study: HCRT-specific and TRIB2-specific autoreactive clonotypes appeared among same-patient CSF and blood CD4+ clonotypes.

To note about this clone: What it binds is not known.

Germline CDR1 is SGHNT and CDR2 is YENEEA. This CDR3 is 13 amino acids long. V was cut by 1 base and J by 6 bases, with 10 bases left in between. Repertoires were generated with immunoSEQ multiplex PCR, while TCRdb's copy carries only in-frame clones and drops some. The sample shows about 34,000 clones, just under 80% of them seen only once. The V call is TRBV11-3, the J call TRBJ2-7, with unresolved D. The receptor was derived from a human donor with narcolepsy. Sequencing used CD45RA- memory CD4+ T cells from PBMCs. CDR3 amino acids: CASSLVRGGEQYF. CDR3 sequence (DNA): TGTGCCAGCAGCTTAGTGAGAGGTGGCGAGCAGTACTTC.